Below are 17 T cell receptor beta chains sequenced from a single sample in a study of cytomegalovirus exposure and HLA in healthy donors (dated by TCRdb to between 2016 and 2019). To prepare the library, the immunoSEQ multiplex PCR assay was applied. Here the immuneACCESS table is served through TCRdb, limited to in-frame sequences with V and J called. Missing clones are a known gap in these copies; in checked studies unresolved V genes cover under half, and the rest lacks a known reason. The sample table contains approximately 300,000 clones; only one count was recorded for roughly 87% of them. The top ten constitute over 1% of the sample. Sequencing was done on a sample of PBMCs. The receptors derive from a young woman in good health and CMV-seropositive.

The CDR3 loop reads CASSPLLGGGNTEAFF. As DNA, the CDR3 is TGTGCCAGCAGCCCCCTTTTGGGCGGAGGGAACACTGAAGCTTTCTTT. The chain combines TRBV11-1 with TRBJ1-1; D is ambiguous. The CDR3 is 16 amino acids. CDR1 SGHAT and CDR2 FQDESV come from the germline V gene (reference sequence). V was trimmed by 5 bases and J by 1 base, leaving 17 bases between them.

The chain links TRBV7-9 to TRBJ1-1; the match to TRBD1 covers 8 bases. From germline, CDR1 is SEHNR and CDR2 FQNEAQ (reference sequence). The junction had 2 bases not matched to a gene; V was cut back by 6 bases and J by 2 bases. This CDR3 is built from 13 residues. CDR3 loop: CASRDRANTEAFF. For the CDR3, the DNA is TGTGCCAGCAGGGACAGGGCTAACACTGAAGCTTTCTTT.

This clone turned up a few times. The rearrangement links TRBV5-1 to TRBJ1-4; D unclear. The CDR3 sequence is 14 residues long. Germline V CDR1 and CDR2: SGHRS, YFSETQ. The V and J ends lost 1 base and 5 bases respectively, with 9 bases between them. CDR3 coding DNA: TGCGCCAGCAGCTTGTTTTGGCCCAATGAAAAACTGTTTTTT. It encodes CASSLFWPNEKLFF.

V usage is TRBV29-1 and J usage is TRBJ1-2; 7 bases map to TRBD1. V dropped 1 base and J dropped 8; count of bases not matched to a gene: 10. Per germline, CDR1 SQVTM and CDR2 ANQGSEA. The CDR3 runs 14 residues. The CDR3, as DNA: TGCAGCGTTGAAGGTCCGGGACAGAAATCAGGCTACACCTTC. Translating it yields CSVEGPGQKSGYTF.

The CDR3: CAWSGGMGAYEQYF. The CDR3 nucleotides read TGTGCCTGGAGCGGAGGGATGGGGGCGTACGAGCAGTACTTC. The V call is TRBV30, the J call TRBJ2-7; possibly TRBD1 or TRBD2 for D (6 bases each). V lost 3 bases and J lost 4, with 16 bases in between. The CDR3 runs to 14 residues. The V gene's germline CDR1 is GTSNPN and CDR2 SVGIG (reference sequence).

The genes are TRBV21-1 and TRBJ2-1; the table's TRBD2 call for D was not verified on the DNA. TRBV21-1 has pseudogene status. This CDR3 comprises 17 residues. The DNA for the CDR3 is TGTGCCAGCAGCAAACCGACTAAGCGGCACTCCTACAATGAGCAGTTCTTC. As protein: CASSKPTKRHSYNEQFF.

The CDR3 region has the DNA TGTGCCAGCAGTTACTCTCGGGGTAGAGTGCTGAATGAGCAGTTCTTC. It codes for CASSYSRGRVLNEQFF. This sequence joins TRBV6-5 and TRBJ2-1, with D perhaps TRBD2 (5 bases). CDR3 length equals 16 residues. The germline gives CDR1 MNHEY, CDR2 SVGAGI. The V end was cut by 0 bases, the J end by 7 bases, with 16 bases between.

The J gene is TRBJ1-3, the V gene TRBV29-1; 10 nucleotides line up with TRBD1. Germline CDR1 reads SQVTM; CDR2 reads ANQGSEA. Trimming took 7 bases from V and 8 from J; bases not matched to a gene: 11. The CDR3 is made up of 14 amino acids. CDR3 bases: TGCAGCGCTTATGACAGGGGGCGCGTGGACACCATATATTTT. Its translation: CSAYDRGRVDTIYF. Based on the CDR3 plus reference TRBV29-1 and TRBJ1-3, the full variable domain is SAVISQKPSRDICQRGTSLTIQCQVDSQVTMMFWYRQQPGQSLTLIATANQGSEATYESGFVIDKFPISRPNLTFSTLTVSNMSPEDSSIYLCSAYDRGRVDTIYFGEGSWLTVV.

The V call is TRBV28, the J call TRBJ1-2, with TRBD1 matching 7 bases. Germline-derived CDR1 and CDR2 are MDHEN and SYDVKM. CDR3 size: 13 residues. V was clipped by 6 bases and J by 6 bases; unmatched bases: 7. CDR3 residues: CASRLDRVHGYTF. The CDR3 DNA sequence: TGTGCCAGCAGACTCGACAGGGTTCATGGCTACACCTTC.

The J gene is TRBJ2-7, the V gene TRBV6-1, with D possibly matching TRBD2 (5 bases). In germline, CDR1 is MNHNS, CDR2 SASEGT. The V and J ends lost 2 bases and 2 bases respectively, with 10 bases between them. This CDR3 spans 14 amino acids. The DNA for the CDR3 is TGTGCCAGCAGTGAATCGGGATCCCCCTACGAGCAGTACTTC. Protein product: CASSESGSPYEQYF.

Only a few counts were recorded for this clone. This chain connects TRBV30 to TRBJ2-1, with D maybe TRBD2 (5 bases). The CDR3 extends over 14 amino acids. V was pared by 4 bases and J by 0 bases, with 10 bases between. CDR1 and CDR2 from the germline V gene are GTSNPN and SVGIG (reference sequence). In DNA, the CDR3 is TGTGCCTGGAATTTTGGGAGCTCCTACAATGAGCAGTTCTTC. Translating gives CAWNFGSSYNEQFF.

This rearrangement joins TRBV28 to TRBJ2-7; D uncertain. Trimming left V 8 bases short and J 4 bases short, with 12 bases between. Germline CDR1 MDHEN, CDR2 SYDVKM. There are 12 residues in the CDR3. CDR3 protein: CASALLRYEQYF. DNA for the CDR3: TGTGCCAGCGCCCTTCTAAGGTACGAGCAGTACTTC.

The CDR3 reads CASRRQGATKNIQYF. As DNA, the CDR3 is TGTGCCAGCAGGCGACAGGGGGCGACCAAAAACATTCAGTACTTC. The chain recombines TRBV2 with TRBJ2-4; 10 bases map to TRBD1. After removal of 6 bases from V and 2 bases from J, the junction contained 4 bases not matched to a gene. Germline loops: CDR1 SNHLY, CDR2 FYNNEI. This CDR3 comprises 15 residues. Looking up the rest from reference TRBV2 and TRBJ2-4 gives the full variable domain: EPEVTQTPSHQVTQMGQEVILRCVPISNHLYFYWYRQILGQKVEFLVSFYNNEISEKSEIFDDQFSVERPDGSNFTLKIRSTKLEDSAMYFCASRRQGATKNIQYFGAGTRLSVL.

The CDR3 DNA reads TGCGCCAGCAGCCAAGCCCGGACTAGCGGGGGGGACAATGAGCAGTTCTTC. Translated, it gives CASSQARTSGGDNEQFF. This chain uses TRBV4-3 with TRBJ2-1, with 15 bases identical to TRBD2. V was clipped by 1 base and J by 5 bases; unmatched bases: 3. Germline assignment: CDR1 LGHNA and CDR2 YSLEER. The CDR3 covers 17 residues.

The rearrangement links TRBV27 to TRBJ2-1; D remains ambiguous. The CDR3 covers 13 residues. In germline, CDR1 is MNHEY, CDR2 SMNVEV (reference sequence). Trimming removed 1 base at V and 5 bases at J, with 6 bases between. This CDR3 reads CASSLLLNNEQFF. The CDR3 DNA reads TGTGCCAGCAGTTTATTACTCAACAATGAGCAGTTCTTC.

The chain uses TRBV15 and TRBJ1-5; weak D call: TRBD1 (6 bases). This CDR3 has 16 amino acids. The germline V gene has CDR1 LNHNV and CDR2 YYDKDF (reference sequence). Trimming cost V 4 bases and J 7 bases, with 20 bases left between them. DNA of the CDR3: TGTGCCACCAGCATCCAGACCGGTGCAGGGGCACAGCCCCAGCATTTT. Its translation is CATSIQTGAGAQPQHF. The full variable domain, in which reference TRBV15 and TRBJ1-5 provide the parts outside the CDR3, is DAMVIQNPRYQVTQFGKPVTLSCSQTLNHNVMYWYQQKSSQAPKLLFHYYDKDFNNEADTPDNFQSRRPNTSFCFLDIRSPGLGDTAMYLCATSIQTGAGAQPQHFGDGTRLSIL.

The J gene is TRBJ2-7, the V gene TRBV19; tentative D call: TRBD2 (6 bases). This CDR3 is built from 13 residues. Germline-derived CDR1 and CDR2 are LNHDA and SQIVND (reference sequence). V was pared by 5 bases and J by 3 bases, with 11 bases between. The CDR3 DNA reads as TGTGCCAGTAGTGGGACTCCGCACTACGAGCAGTACTTC. Protein product: CASSGTPHYEQYF.